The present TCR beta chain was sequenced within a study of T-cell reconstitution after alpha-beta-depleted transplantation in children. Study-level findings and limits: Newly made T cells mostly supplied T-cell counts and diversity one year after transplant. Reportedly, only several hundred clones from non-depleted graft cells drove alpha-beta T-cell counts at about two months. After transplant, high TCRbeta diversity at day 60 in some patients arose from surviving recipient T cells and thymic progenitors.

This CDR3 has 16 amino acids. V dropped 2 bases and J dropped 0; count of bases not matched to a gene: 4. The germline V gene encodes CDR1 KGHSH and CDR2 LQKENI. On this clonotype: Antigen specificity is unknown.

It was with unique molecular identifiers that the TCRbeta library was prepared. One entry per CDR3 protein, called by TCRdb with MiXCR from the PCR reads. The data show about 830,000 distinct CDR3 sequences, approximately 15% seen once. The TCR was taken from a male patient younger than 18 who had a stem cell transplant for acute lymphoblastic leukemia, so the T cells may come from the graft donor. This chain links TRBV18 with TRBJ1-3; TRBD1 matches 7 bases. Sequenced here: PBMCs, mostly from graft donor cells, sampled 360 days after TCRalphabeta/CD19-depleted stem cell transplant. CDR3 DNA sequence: TGTGCCAGCTCACCAGAGGGGGCCCTCTCTGGAAACACCATATATTTT. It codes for CASSPEGALSGNTIYF. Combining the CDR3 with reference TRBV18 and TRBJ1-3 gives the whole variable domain NAGVMQNPRHLVRRRGQEARLRCSPMKGHSHVYWYRQLPEEGLKFMVYLQKENIIDESGMPKERFSAEFPKEGPSILRIQQVVRGDSAAYFCASSPEGALSGNTIYFGEGSWLTVV.